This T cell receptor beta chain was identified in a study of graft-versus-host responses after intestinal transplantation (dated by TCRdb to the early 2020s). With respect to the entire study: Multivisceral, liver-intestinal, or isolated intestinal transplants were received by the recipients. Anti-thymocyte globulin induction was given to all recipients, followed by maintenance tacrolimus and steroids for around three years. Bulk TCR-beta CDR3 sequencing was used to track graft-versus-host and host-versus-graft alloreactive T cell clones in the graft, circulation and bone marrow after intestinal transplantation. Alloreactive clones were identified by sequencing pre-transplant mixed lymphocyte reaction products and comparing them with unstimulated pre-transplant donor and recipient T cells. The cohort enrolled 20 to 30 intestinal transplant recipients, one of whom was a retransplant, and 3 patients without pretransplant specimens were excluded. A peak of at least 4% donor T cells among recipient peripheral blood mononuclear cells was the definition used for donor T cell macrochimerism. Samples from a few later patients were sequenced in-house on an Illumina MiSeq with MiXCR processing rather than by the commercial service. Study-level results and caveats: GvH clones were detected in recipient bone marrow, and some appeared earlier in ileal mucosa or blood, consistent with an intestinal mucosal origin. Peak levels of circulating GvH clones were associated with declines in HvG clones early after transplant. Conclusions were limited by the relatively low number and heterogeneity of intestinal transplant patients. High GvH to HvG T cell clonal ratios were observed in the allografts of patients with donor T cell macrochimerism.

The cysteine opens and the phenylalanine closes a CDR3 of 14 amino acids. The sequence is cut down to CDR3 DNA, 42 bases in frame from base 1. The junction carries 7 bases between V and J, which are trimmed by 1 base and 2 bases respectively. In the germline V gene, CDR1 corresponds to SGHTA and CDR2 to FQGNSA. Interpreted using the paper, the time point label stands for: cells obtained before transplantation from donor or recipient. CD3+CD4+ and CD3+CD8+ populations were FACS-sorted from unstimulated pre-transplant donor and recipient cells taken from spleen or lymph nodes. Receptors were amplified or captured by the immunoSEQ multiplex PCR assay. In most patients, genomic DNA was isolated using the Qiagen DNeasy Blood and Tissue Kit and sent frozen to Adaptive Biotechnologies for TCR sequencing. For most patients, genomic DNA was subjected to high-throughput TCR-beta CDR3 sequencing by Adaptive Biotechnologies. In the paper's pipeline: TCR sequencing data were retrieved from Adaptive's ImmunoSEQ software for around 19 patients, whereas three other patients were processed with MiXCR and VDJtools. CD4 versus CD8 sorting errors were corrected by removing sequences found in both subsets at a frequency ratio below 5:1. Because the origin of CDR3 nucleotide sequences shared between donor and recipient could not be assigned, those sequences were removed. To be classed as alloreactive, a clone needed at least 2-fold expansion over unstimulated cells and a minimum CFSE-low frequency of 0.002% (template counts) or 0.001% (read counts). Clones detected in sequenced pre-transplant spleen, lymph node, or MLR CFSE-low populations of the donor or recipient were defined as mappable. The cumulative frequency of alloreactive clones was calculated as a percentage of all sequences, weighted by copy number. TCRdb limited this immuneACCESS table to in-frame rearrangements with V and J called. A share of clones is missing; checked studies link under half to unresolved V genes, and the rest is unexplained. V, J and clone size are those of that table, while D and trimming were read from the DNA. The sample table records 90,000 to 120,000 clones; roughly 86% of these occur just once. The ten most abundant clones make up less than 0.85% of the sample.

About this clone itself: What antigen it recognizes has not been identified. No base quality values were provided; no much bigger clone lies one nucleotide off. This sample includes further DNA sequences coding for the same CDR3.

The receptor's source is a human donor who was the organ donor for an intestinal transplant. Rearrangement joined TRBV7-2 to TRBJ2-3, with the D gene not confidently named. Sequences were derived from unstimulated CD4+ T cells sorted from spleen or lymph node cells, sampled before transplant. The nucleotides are TGTGCCAGCAGCTTAGGACCCTCCACAGATACGCAGTATTTT. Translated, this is CASSLGPSTDTQYF.